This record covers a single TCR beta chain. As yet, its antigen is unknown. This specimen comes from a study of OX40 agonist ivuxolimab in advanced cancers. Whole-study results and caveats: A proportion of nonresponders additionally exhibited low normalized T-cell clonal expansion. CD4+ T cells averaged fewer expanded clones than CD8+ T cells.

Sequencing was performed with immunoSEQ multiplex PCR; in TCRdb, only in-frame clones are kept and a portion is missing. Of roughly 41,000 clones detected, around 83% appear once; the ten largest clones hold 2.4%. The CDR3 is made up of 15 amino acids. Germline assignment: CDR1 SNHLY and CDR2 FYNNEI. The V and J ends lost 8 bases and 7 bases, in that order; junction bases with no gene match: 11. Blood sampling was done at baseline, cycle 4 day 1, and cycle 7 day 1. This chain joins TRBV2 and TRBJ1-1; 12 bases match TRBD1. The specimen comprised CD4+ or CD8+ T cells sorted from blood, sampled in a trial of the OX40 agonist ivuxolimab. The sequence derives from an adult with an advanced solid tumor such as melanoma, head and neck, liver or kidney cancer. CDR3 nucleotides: TGTGCCAGCGCTTTTAGGGACAGGGGGCCAATTGAAGCTTTCTTT. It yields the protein CASAFRDRGPIEAFF. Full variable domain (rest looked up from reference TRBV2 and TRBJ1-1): EPEVTQTPSHQVTQMGQEVILRCVPISNHLYFYWYRQILGQKVEFLVSFYNNEISEKSEIFDDQFSVERPDGSNFTLKIRSTKLEDSAMYFCASAFRDRGPIEAFFGQGTRLTVV.